This record concerns one T cell receptor beta chain sequence. The germline V gene has CDR1 SGHAT and CDR2 FQDESV (reference sequence). Trimming took off 5 bases at V and 4 bases at J, with 9 bases between the two ends. There are 13 residues in the CDR3. This sample was included in a study of Ad26.COV2.S vaccination and SARS-CoV-2 variants. Study as a whole: Ad26.COV2.S arm of COV1001 included the donor. Dosing was one shot or two shots 56 days apart.

Only in-frame clones appear in the TCRdb table, and some are missing; sequencing was by immunoSEQ multiplex PCR. In the table there are hundreds of thousands of clones, roughly nine tenths of which are singletons. The sample's treatment: roughly 20 received Ad26.COV2.S at low or high dose, single or two shots; 5 received placebo; per-sample allocation not given. Repertoires come from day 63 after the first vaccine or placebo injection. Aged 18-55 years, donor was enrolled in Boston in about 2020. The vaccine antigen was prefusion-stabilized Wuhan SARS-CoV-2 spike. Source: peripheral blood, taken in a trial of Ad26.COV2.S vaccine versus placebo. The rearrangement joins TRBV11-1 to TRBJ2-1; D uncertain. The clonotype originates from a person between 18 and 59 years old who received the Ad26.COV2.S COVID-19 vaccine or a placebo. The CDR3 DNA reads TGTGCCAGCAGCCTGCTCGGATACAATGAGCAGTTCTTC. Protein product: CASSLLGYNEQFF. Together with reference TRBV11-1 and TRBJ2-1, the CDR3 gives the full variable domain: EAEVAQSPRYKITEKSQAVAFWCDPISGHATLYWYRQILGQGPELLVQFQDESVVDDSQLPKDRFSAERLKGVDSTLKIQPAELGDSAMYLCASSLLGYNEQFFGPGTRLTVL.